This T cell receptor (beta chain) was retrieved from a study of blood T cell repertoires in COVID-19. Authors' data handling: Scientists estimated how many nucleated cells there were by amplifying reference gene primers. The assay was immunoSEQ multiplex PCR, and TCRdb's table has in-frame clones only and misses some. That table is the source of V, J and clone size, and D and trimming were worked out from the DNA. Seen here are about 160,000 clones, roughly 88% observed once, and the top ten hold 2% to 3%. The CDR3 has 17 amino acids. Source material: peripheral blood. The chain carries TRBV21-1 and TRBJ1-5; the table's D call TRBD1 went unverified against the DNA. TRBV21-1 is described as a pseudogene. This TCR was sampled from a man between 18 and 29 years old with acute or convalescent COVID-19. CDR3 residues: CASSKAKDRTSNQPQHF. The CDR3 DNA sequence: TGTGCCAGCAGCAAGGCCAAGGACAGGACTAGCAATCAGCCCCAGCATTTT.